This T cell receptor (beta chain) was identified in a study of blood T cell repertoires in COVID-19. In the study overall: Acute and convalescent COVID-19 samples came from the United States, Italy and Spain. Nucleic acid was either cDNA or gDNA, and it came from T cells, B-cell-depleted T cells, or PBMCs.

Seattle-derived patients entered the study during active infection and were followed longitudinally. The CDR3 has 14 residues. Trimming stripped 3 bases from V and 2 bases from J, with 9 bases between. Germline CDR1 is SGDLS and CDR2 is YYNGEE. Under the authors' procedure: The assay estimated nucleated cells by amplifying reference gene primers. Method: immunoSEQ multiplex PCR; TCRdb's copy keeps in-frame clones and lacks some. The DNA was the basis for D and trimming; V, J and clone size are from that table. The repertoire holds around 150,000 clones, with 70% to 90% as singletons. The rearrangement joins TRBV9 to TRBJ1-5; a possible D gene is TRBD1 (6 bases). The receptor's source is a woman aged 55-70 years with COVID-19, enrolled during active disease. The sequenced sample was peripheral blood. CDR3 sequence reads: CASSAGVGNQPQHF. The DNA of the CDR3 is TGTGCCAGCAGCGCAGGGGTCGGCAATCAGCCCCAGCATTTT.